The 25 T cell receptor beta chains below come from one sample, sequenced in a study of OX40 agonist ivuxolimab in advanced cancers. Method: immunoSEQ multiplex PCR; TCRdb's copy keeps in-frame clones and lacks some. The profile shows about 81,000 clones, about 93% of them singletons. The sample consisted of CD4+ or CD8+ T cells sorted from blood, taken in a trial of the OX40 agonist ivuxolimab. These receptor sequences come from an adult with an advanced solid tumor such as melanoma, head and neck, liver or kidney cancer.

This clone appeared a few times. The V and J genes are TRBV7-9 and TRBJ2-7, with TRBD1 identical over 7 bases. V lost 3 bases, J lost 4 bases, and 0 bases stayed unmatched. The germline gives CDR1 SEHNR, CDR2 FQNEAQ (reference sequence). The CDR3 has 12 amino acids. CDR3 sequence (DNA): TGTGCCAGCAGCTTGACAGGGTACGAGCAGTACTTC. Amino acids: CASSLTGYEQYF.

J is TRBJ1-2 and V is TRBV7-9; unclear D gene. V was trimmed by 5 bases and J by 8 bases, leaving 21 bases between them. This CDR3 has 15 amino acids. The V gene's germline CDR1 is SEHNR and CDR2 FQNEAQ (reference sequence). The CDR3 DNA sequence: TGTGCCAGCAGCATGGCGTTTAAGGGCGAGAGAGGCTACACCTTC. Amino acids: CASSMAFKGERGYTF.

V is TRBV4-1 and J is TRBJ2-3; TRBD2 matches at 8 bases. Looked up from germline, CDR1 is MGHRA and CDR2 is YSYEKL. V lost 1 base, J lost 4 bases, and 4 bases stayed unmatched. This CDR3 comprises 15 residues. The DNA of the CDR3 is TGCGCCAGCAGCCAAGCGGGGGGGTCATCAGATACGCAGTATTTT. Translated: CASSQAGGSSDTQYF.

V and J are TRBV4-3 and TRBJ2-7; 7 positions match TRBD2. Germline CDR1 reads LGHNA; CDR2 reads YSLEER. The J segment lost 6 bases and the V segment lost 5 bases, leaving 7 bases of the junction unmatched. CDR3 size: 13 residues. In DNA, the CDR3 is TGCGCCAGCAGCGCGGGGGAGGGCCGCGAGCAGTACTTC. It specifies CASSAGEGREQYF.

This chain uses TRBV2 with TRBJ1-2; 9 nucleotides line up with TRBD1. The germline CDR1 and CDR2 sequences are SNHLY and FYNNEI. The CDR3 spans 15 residues. V dropped 4 bases and J dropped 2; count of bases not matched to a gene: 5. This chain's CDR3 is CASSGGQGNNYGYTF. CDR3 DNA: TGTGCCAGCAGTGGAGGACAGGGGAACAACTATGGCTACACCTTC.

This chain joins TRBV5-6 and TRBJ2-7, with 8 bases lining up with TRBD1. V was pared by 5 bases and J by 3 bases, with 7 bases of the junction left unmatched. CDR3 size: 14 residues. Germline V gene sequence: CDR1 SGHDT, CDR2 YYEEEE. Here the CDR3 DNA reads TGTGCCAGCAGACCGGGACAGGCGTACTACGAGCAGTACTTC. Amino acid sequence: CASRPGQAYYEQYF.

This clone has a single count. The J gene is TRBJ2-1, the V gene TRBV5-4; 10 positions match TRBD2. The V segment lost 0 bases and the J segment 7 bases; nucleotides outside the gene matches: 7. Germline assignment: CDR1 SGHNT and CDR2 YYREEE (reference sequence). The CDR3 is 16 amino acids. CDR3 sequence (DNA): TGTGCCAGCAGCTTGGAAGCGGGAGGGCCGGGGAATGAGCAGTTCTTC. It yields the protein CASSLEAGGPGNEQFF.

In DNA form, the CDR3 reads TGTGCCAGCAGCTCGGACAGGGGGCTCCACGAGCAGTACTTC. This gives the protein CASSSDRGLHEQYF. J is TRBJ2-7 and V is TRBV7-9; 11 bases map to TRBD1. The CDR3 extends over 14 amino acids. V dropped 4 bases and J dropped 5; count of bases not matched to a gene: 4. Germline values: CDR1 SEHNR, CDR2 FQNEAQ (reference sequence). Together with reference TRBV7-9 and TRBJ2-7, the CDR3 gives the full variable domain: DTGVSQNPRHKITKRGQNVTFRCDPISEHNRLYWYRQTLGQGPEFLTYFQNEAQLEKSRLLSDRFSAERPKGSFSTLEIQRTEQGDSAMYLCASSSDRGLHEQYFGPGTRLTVT.

This chain links TRBV6-5 with TRBJ2-7, with 9 nucleotides matching TRBD1. V lost 6 bases and J lost 5; bases outside the gene matches: 8. Germline CDR1 and CDR2: MNHEY and SVGAGI. The CDR3 is 14 amino acids. Here the CDR3 DNA reads TGTGCCAGCAGCGAAGGACAGGGGACCCACGAGCAGTACTTC. It codes for CASSEGQGTHEQYF.

The gene calls are TRBV5-6 and TRBJ1-1; D is perhaps TRBD1 (5 bases). This CDR3 contains 13 residues. Germline lookup yields CDR1 SGHDT and CDR2 YYEEEE. V was cut by 4 bases and J by 4 bases, with 11 bases left in between. This chain's CDR3 is CASSPGGGTEAFF. The DNA of the CDR3 is TGTGCCAGCAGCCCGGGGGGGGGCACTGAAGCTTTCTTT.

This clone was seen just once. The chain joins TRBV10-3 to TRBJ2-7; D remains unclear. Germline V lookup: CDR1 ENHRY, CDR2 SYGVKD. V was trimmed by 6 bases and J by 1 base, leaving 10 bases between them. This CDR3 is built from 13 residues. CDR3 DNA: TGTGCCATCAGAGGACCGGAATCCTACGAGCAGTACTTC. It encodes CAIRGPESYEQYF.

This chain uses TRBV12-5 with TRBJ2-7; 9 nucleotides agree with TRBD1. This CDR3 comprises 16 residues. Trimming took 0 bases from V and 4 from J; bases not matched to a gene: 7. CDR1 LGHNT and CDR2 FRNRAP come from the germline V gene. CDR3 amino acids: CASGLVGGTGTYEQYF. CDR3 nucleotides: TGTGCTAGTGGTTTGGTAGGAGGGACAGGGACGTACGAGCAGTACTTC.

V and J are TRBV5-1 and TRBJ1-3; D ambiguous. This CDR3 is built from 15 residues. The germline CDR1 and CDR2 sequences are SGHRS and YFSETQ. Trimming removed 2 bases at V and 0 bases at J, with 9 bases between. The CDR3, as DNA: TGCGCCAGCAGCTTCGATCCAACCTCTGGAAACACCATATATTTT. It encodes CASSFDPTSGNTIYF.

J is TRBJ1-2 and V is TRBV30, with D perhaps matching TRBD1 (6 bases). This CDR3 comprises 13 residues. In germline, CDR1 is GTSNPN, CDR2 SVGIG (reference sequence). Trimming removed 1 base from V and 2 bases from J, with 8 bases in between. CDR3 sequence: CAWSDRENYGYTF. In DNA, the CDR3 is TGTGCCTGGAGTGACAGGGAAAACTATGGCTACACCTTC.

The chain recombines TRBV4-1 with TRBJ2-2, with no clear D. Trimming stripped 3 bases from V and 0 bases from J, with 8 bases between. CDR3 length: 15 residues. Germline values: CDR1 MGHRA, CDR2 YSYEKL. The CDR3 nucleotides read TGCGCCAGCAGCCACTCCGGGTCGAACACCGGGGAGCTGTTTTTT. Its protein product is CASSHSGSNTGELFF.

The chain has TRBV13 and TRBJ2-1; 8 bases line up with TRBD2. The CDR3 covers 15 residues. J lost 7 bases, V lost 1 base, and 6 bases had no gene match. In germline, CDR1 is PRHDT, CDR2 FYEKMQ (reference sequence). In nucleotides, the CDR3 is TGTGCCAGCAGCTTAGAACAGCGGGAGATAAATGAGCAGTTCTTC. Translating it yields CASSLEQREINEQFF.

The rearrangement uses TRBV27 and TRBJ2-2; D not resolved. Between the trimmed V and J ends, which lost 5 bases and 8 bases, there was a span of 6 bases. CDR1 is MNHEY and CDR2 is SMNVEV in the germline V gene (reference sequence). The CDR3 runs to 11 residues. CDR3 loop: CASSITGELFF. As DNA, the CDR3 is TGTGCCAGCAGTATAACTGGGGAGCTGTTTTTT.

The rearrangement uses TRBV27 and TRBJ2-7; TRBD2 might be the D (6 bases). The germline CDR1 and CDR2 sequences are MNHEY and SMNVEV (reference sequence). CDR3 size: 14 residues. The ends were cut back, 6 bases at V and 2 bases at J, with 14 bases in the middle. The CDR3 loop reads CASSFGGFTYEQYF. The CDR3 region has the DNA TGTGCCAGCAGCTTTGGGGGGTTCACCTACGAGCAGTACTTC.

V usage is TRBV7-9 and J usage is TRBJ2-7; the D call may be TRBD1 or TRBD2 (5 bases each). CDR3 size: 12 residues. The V gene lost 5 bases and the J gene lost 5 bases, with 10 bases spanning the gap. Germline V gene lookup returns CDR1 SEHNR and CDR2 FQNEAQ (reference sequence). CDR3 in DNA: TGTGCCAGCAGCAGAGGGGCCCACGAGCAGTACTTC. This encodes CASSRGAHEQYF.

This clone came up once. The chain carries TRBV27 and TRBJ1-2, with D possibly being TRBD1 (6 bases). Per the germline V gene, CDR1 is MNHEY and CDR2 is SMNVEV (reference sequence). The CDR3 consists of 16 residues. V shed 3 bases and J shed 5 bases, with 19 bases lying between them. The CDR3 region is CASSFLGAGELYGYTF. CDR3 in DNA: TGTGCCAGCAGTTTTTTGGGGGCAGGGGAGTTGTATGGCTACACCTTC.

The rearrangement joins TRBV27 to TRBJ1-5; D perhaps matches TRBD1 (6 bases). Trimming removed 2 bases from V and 7 bases from J, with 9 bases in between. Germline V gives CDR1 MNHEY, CDR2 SMNVEV (reference sequence). The CDR3 contains 13 residues. The CDR3 is CASSLVGGQPQHF. DNA of the CDR3: TGTGCCAGCAGTTTAGTAGGGGGACAGCCCCAGCATTTT.

The chain joins TRBV7-3 to TRBJ2-1; TRBD2 might be the D (6 bases). Trimming took 3 bases from V and 6 from J, leaving 12 bases between them. The CDR3 totals 14 residues. Germline V gives CDR1 SGHTA, CDR2 FQGTGA. The CDR3 DNA reads TGTGCCAGCAGCTTTTCGACTAGTGGCAATGAGCAGTTCTTC. It is translated as CASSFSTSGNEQFF.

The gene calls are TRBV7-2 and TRBJ1-4, with D possibly being TRBD1 (6 bases). This CDR3 is 17 amino acids long. Per the germline V gene, CDR1 is SGHTA and CDR2 is FQGNSA. V was shortened by 1 base and J by 3 bases, with 15 bases between the two germline ends. The CDR3 reads CASSLEWGPSPNEKLFF. The DNA for the CDR3 is TGTGCCAGCAGCTTAGAGTGGGGGCCCTCCCCTAATGAAAAACTGTTTTTT.

The chain couples TRBV9 to TRBJ2-1; 10 bases are a match to TRBD1. Germline V gene data show CDR1 as SGDLS and CDR2 as YYNGEE. CDR3 length: 16 residues. Germline trimming cut 3 bases from V and 9 bases from J; bases unmatched to any gene: 12. CDR3 protein: CASSAPTGGAVIEQFF. The CDR3 DNA sequence: TGTGCCAGCAGCGCCCCGACAGGGGGCGCCGTCATTGAGCAGTTCTTC.

The gene calls are TRBV5-6 and TRBJ2-5, with 10 nucleotides matching TRBD1. The V segment lost 3 bases and the J segment 12 bases; nucleotides outside the gene matches: 5. There are 12 residues in the CDR3. Germline values: CDR1 SGHDT, CDR2 YYEEEE. This CDR3 reads CASSWMGTGEYF. CDR3 DNA sequence: TGTGCCAGCAGCTGGATGGGGACAGGGGAGTACTTC.